This T cell receptor beta chain was recorded in a study of blood T cell repertoires in COVID-19. Study-wide background: Samples of COVID-19 (acute and convalescent) were obtained from the United States, Italy and Spain.

The V segment lost 0 bases and the J segment 8 bases; nucleotides outside the gene matches: 13. CDR3 length equals 16 residues. Germline V gives CDR1 SGHDT, CDR2 YYEEEE. Per the authors' pipeline: Amplification of reference gene primers was used by the study to estimate nucleated cell counts. The protocol was immunoSEQ multiplex PCR, while the TCRdb copy is restricted to in-frame clones and leaves out a portion. The V and J calls and clone size come from that table; D and trimming were worked out from the DNA. The profile covers 120,000 to 150,000 clones, with roughly 90% appearing a single time and about 2.5% taken by the ten largest.

This chain connects TRBV5-6 to TRBJ1-2; TRBD1 agrees at 7 bases. The source is a human donor in a cohort sampled during active COVID-19. Sequenced material: peripheral blood. This CDR3 reads CASSLARDRDLWGYTF. DNA for the CDR3: TGTGCCAGCAGCTTGGCCCGGGACAGAGACCTATGGGGCTACACCTTC.